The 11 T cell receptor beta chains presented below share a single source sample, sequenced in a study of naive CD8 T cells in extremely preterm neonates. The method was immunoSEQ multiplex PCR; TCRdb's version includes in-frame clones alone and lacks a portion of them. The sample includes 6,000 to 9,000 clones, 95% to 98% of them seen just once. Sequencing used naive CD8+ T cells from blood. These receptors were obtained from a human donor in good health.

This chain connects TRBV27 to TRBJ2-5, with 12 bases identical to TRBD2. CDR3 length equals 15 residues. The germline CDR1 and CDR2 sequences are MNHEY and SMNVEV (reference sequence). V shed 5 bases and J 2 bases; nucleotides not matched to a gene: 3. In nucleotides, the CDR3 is TGTGCCAGCAGTCACGGGACTAGCGGGCAAGAGACCCAGTACTTC. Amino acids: CASSHGTSGQETQYF.

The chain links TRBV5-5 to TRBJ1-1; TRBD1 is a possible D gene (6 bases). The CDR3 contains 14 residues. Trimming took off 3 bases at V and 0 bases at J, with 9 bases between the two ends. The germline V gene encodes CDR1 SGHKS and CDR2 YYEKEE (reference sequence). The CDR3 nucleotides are TGTGCCAGCAGCTCTGGACAGCTGAACACTGAAGCTTTCTTT. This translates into CASSSGQLNTEAFF.

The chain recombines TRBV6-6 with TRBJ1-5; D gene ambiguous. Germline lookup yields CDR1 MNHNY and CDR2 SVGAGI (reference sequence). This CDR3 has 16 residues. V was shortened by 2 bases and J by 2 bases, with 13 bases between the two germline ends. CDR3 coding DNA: TGTGCCAGCAGTTACGGCCCGTCCCCTGGCAATCAGCCCCAGCATTTT. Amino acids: CASSYGPSPGNQPQHF.

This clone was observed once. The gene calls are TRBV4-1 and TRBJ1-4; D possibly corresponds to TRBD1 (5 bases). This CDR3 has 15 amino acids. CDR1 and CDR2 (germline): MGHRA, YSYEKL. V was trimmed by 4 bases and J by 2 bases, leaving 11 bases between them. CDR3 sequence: CASSPRGTTNEKLFF. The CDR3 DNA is TGCGCCAGCAGCCCCCGGGGGACCACTAATGAAAAACTGTTTTTT.

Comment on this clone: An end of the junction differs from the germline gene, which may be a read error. CDR3 residues: CASSLSPGGPLQDTQYF. In DNA, the CDR3 is TGTGCCAGCAGTTTATCCCCCGGGGGTCCTCTACAAGATACCCAGTACTTC. The V gene is TRBV27, the J gene TRBJ2-5; a weak D match, TRBD2 (6 bases). This CDR3 contains 17 residues. Germline V CDR1 and CDR2: MNHEY, SMNVEV (reference sequence).

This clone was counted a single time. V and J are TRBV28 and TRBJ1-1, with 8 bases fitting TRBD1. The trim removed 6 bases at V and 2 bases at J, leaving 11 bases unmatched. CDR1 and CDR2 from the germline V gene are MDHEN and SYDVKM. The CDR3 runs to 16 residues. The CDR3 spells CASSTQGDRPNTEAFF. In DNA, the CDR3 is TGTGCCAGCAGCACCCAGGGGGACAGGCCAAACACTGAAGCTTTCTTT.

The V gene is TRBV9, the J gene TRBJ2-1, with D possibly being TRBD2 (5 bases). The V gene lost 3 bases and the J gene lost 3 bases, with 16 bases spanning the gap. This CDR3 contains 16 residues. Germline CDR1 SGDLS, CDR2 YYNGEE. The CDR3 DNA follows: TGTGCCAGCAGCGCGGAAGGGAGCTCTCTCTACAATGAGCAGTTCTTC. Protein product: CASSAEGSSLYNEQFF.

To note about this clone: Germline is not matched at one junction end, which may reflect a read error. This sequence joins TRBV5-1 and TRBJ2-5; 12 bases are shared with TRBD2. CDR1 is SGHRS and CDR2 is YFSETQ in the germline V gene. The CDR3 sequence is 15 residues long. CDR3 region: CASSLGLAGEDTQYF. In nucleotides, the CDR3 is TGCGCCAGCAGCTTGGGACTAGCGGGAGAAGATACCCAGTACTTC.

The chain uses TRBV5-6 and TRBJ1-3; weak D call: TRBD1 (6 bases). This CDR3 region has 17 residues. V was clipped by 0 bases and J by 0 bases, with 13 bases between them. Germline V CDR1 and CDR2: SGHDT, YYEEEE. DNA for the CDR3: TGTGCCAGCAGCTTGGGGGCAGGGGCCTACTCTGGAAACACCATATATTTT. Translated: CASSLGAGAYSGNTIYF.

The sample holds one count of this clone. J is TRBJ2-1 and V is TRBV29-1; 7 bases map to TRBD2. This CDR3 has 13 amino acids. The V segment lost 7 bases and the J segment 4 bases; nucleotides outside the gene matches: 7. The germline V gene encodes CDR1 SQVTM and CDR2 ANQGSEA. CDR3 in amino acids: CSAVGGPYNEQFF. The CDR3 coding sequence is TGCAGCGCCGTGGGAGGGCCTTACAATGAGCAGTTCTTC.

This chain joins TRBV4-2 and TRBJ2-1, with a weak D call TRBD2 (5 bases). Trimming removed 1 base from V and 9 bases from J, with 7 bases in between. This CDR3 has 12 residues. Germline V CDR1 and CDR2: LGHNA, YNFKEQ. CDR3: CASSQGESEQFF. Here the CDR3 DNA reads TGTGCCAGCAGCCAAGGGGAGAGTGAGCAGTTCTTC.